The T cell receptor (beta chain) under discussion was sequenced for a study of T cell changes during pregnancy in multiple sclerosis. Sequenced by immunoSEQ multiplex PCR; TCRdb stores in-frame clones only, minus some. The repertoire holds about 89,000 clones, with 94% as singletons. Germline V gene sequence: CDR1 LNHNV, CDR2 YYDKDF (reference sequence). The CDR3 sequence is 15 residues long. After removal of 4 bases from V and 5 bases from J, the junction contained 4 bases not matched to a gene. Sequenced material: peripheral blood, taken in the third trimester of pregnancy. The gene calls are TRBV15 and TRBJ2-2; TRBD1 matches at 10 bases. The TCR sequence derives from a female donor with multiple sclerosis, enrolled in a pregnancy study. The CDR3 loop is CATSTRTGGTGELFF. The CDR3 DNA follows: TGTGCCACCAGCACGAGGACAGGGGGAACCGGGGAGCTGTTTTTT.